The rows below give T cell receptor beta chains drawn from one sample of a study of T cells in Graves' hyperthyroidism and ophthalmopathy. TCRdb reanalysed the multiplex PCR reads using MiXCR and keeps one entry per CDR3 protein. This table holds about 520,000 distinct CDR3 sequences, around a quarter found once. Sample: blood. Receptors originate from a woman in her 30s with Graves' ophthalmopathy. The CDR3 runs from the conserved cysteine through the conserved F or W. Each record gives: J gene, D gene, CDR3 length, V gene, clone size, CDR3 protein, CDR3 DNA. D genes are given only for firm matches. Size values are once, few and many counts, or a class for expanded clones, and some rows have none.

j_call: TRBJ2-7
d_call: NA
cdr3_length: 17
v_call: TRBV20-1
clone_size: many
cdr3_aa: CSARGVLPGHTLYEQYF
cdr3_nt: TGCAGTGCTAGAGGGGTGTTACCGGGACATACCCTCTACGAGCAGTACTTC

j_call: TRBJ2-7
d_call: TRBD1
cdr3_length: 13
v_call: TRBV15
clone_size: many
cdr3_aa: CATSPGQGYEQYF
cdr3_nt: TGTGCCACCAGCCCGGGACAGGGTTACGAGCAGTACTTC

j_call: TRBJ2-3
d_call: TRBD1
cdr3_length: 17
v_call: TRBV25-1
clone_size: many
cdr3_aa: CASSDEATGQDTDTQYF
cdr3_nt: TGTGCCAGCAGTGACGAAGCTACTGGACAGGACACAGATACGCAGTATTTT

j_call: TRBJ2-4
d_call: TRBD1
cdr3_length: 15
v_call: TRBV6-5
clone_size: few
cdr3_aa: CASSYSGDRGNIKYF
cdr3_nt: TGTGCCAGCAGTTACTCTGGGGACAGGGGGAACATTAAGTACTTC

j_call: TRBJ1-1
d_call: NA
cdr3_length: 15
v_call: TRBV5-4
clone_size: few
cdr3_aa: CASSKEPTVQTEAFF
cdr3_nt: TGTGCCAGCAGCAAGGAGCCAACAGTACAGACTGAAGCTTTCTTT

j_call: TRBJ2-7
d_call: NA
cdr3_length: 12
v_call: TRBV6-5
clone_size: many
cdr3_aa: CASRDLRNEQYF
cdr3_nt: TGTGCCAGCAGGGACTTGAGAAACGAGCAGTACTTC

j_call: TRBJ1-1
d_call: NA
cdr3_length: 13
v_call: TRBV18
clone_size: NA
cdr3_aa: CASSPLEGAEAFF
cdr3_nt: TGTGCCAGCTCACCACTGGAAGGAGCGGAAGCTTTCTTT

j_call: TRBJ1-1
d_call: TRBD1
cdr3_length: 14
v_call: TRBV20-1
clone_size: many
cdr3_aa: CSAHPGQPNTEAFF
cdr3_nt: TGCAGTGCCCACCCGGGACAGCCGAACACTGAAGCTTTCTTT

j_call: TRBJ1-1
d_call: NA
cdr3_length: 15
v_call: TRBV15
clone_size: NA
cdr3_aa: CATSRPTAATDEAFF
cdr3_nt: TGTGCCACCAGCAGACCAACGGCGGCGACGGATGAAGCTTTCTTT

j_call: TRBJ2-7
d_call: TRBD1
cdr3_length: 13
v_call: TRBV12-3/TRBV12-4
clone_size: few
cdr3_aa: CASSLGTGFEQYF
cdr3_nt: TGTGCCAGCAGTTTAGGGACAGGGTTCGAGCAGTACTTC